This T cell receptor beta chain was observed in a study of neoadjuvant anti-PD-1 for oral cavity cancer (dated by TCRdb to about 2021). With regard to the full study: Three to four biweekly doses of nivolumab at 3 mg/kg were mostly administered to patients before curative-intent surgical resection. Patients who did not progress were given a fourth nivolumab dose at about day 43 and had definitive surgical resection on days 50-56. Responders were defined as patients with complete response, partial response or stable disease by RECIST 1.1; non-responders were defined as patients with progression. The parent correlative cohort included roughly 12 patients, with an approximately 31% response rate.

Tumor libraries used mostly roughly 4.6 ug of input genomic DNA for survey sequencing, with two replicates per sample. The immunoSEQ hsTCRbeta kit was used to prepare TCRbeta libraries according to the manufacturer's instructions. An Illumina NovaSeq 6000 S4 flow cell was used to sequence the final libraries, which had first been combined to 3 nM. Turning to the authors' computational methods: The immunoSEQ Analyzer was used for raw data preprocessing and quality control. The analysis was limited to productive rearrangements, and each clonotype was defined by a unique CDR3 amino acid sequence. Using the R package tcR, the researchers computed the Gini-Simpson index as their estimate of repertoire clonality. Student's t test was used to compare Gini indices, while Pearson correlation assessed associations with tumor size change. TCRdb carries this immuneACCESS record with in-frame sequences only. Its versions omit some clonotypes, under half of them owing to an unresolved V gene in the studies checked, with the rest unexplained. Clone size and V and J calls were adopted from that table, with D and trimming inferred from the DNA. This sample lists about 7,200 clones; roughly 58% were detected once. The top ten constitute roughly 6.5% of the sample.

The time point label of this sample denotes: before neoadjuvant nivolumab. None of the patients had received prior systemic or radiation treatment, and all were newly diagnosed with stage II-IVA oral cavity squamous cell carcinoma. The cohort consisted of patients with HPV-negative, locally advanced oral cavity squamous cell carcinoma. The samples were drawn from a longitudinal correlative study tied to a single-arm phase II trial testing neoadjuvant nivolumab in oral cavity squamous cell carcinoma. Subject-matched pre- and post-treatment PBMCs and tumors from three responders and three non-responders were subjected to genomic DNA-based TCRbeta sequencing. The Maxwell RSC DNA from Tissue kit was used to isolate genomic DNA from tumor tissue. Including the terminal cysteine and phenylalanine, the CDR3 comprises 15 residues. This entry keeps only the CDR3 DNA: 45 bases, framed from base 1. CDR1 and CDR2 are drawn from the germline V gene: SGHTA, FQGNSA. V drops 2 bases and J drops 4 bases, leaving 12 bases in between.

Turning to this clone: The antigen it binds to is not known. Base qualities are not provided; no much larger clone lies one nucleotide away.

Results the study describes overall, beyond this receptor: A higher pretreatment blood Treg/Th17 ratio correlated with both higher pretreatment blood TCRbeta clonality and lower post-treatment tumor TCRbeta clonality. Greater tumor shrinkage was correlated with larger post-treatment sizes of preexisting intratumoral clones, suggesting that expansion of preexisting clones contributed to response. Only three patients per response group were included in the TCR analyses, and larger cohorts for validation were called for by the authors.

The chain was built from TRBV7-2 and TRBJ1-5; the D gene identity is not certain. The sequences come from tumor tissue, collected before nivolumab (anti-PD-1) treatment. This TCR was recovered from a person between 40 and 80 years old with oral cavity squamous cell carcinoma. The DNA is TGTGCCAGCAGCTTATTCCGGCAGACGAATCAGCCCCAGCATTTT. Its translation reads: CASSLFRQTNQPQHF. Outside the CDR3, residues come from the reference TRBV7-2 and TRBJ1-5 proteins, so the full variable domain is: GAGVSQSPSNKVTEKGKDVELRCDPISGHTALYWYRQSLGQGLEFLIYFQGNSAPDKSGLPSDRFSAERTGGSVSTLTIQRTQQEDSAVYLCASSLFRQTNQPQHFGDGTRLSIL.